This paragraph covers one TCR beta chain sequence. This entry comes from a study of blood T cell repertoires in COVID-19. Study overall: Specimens from acute and convalescent COVID-19 originated in the United States, Italy and Spain. PBMCs, B-cell-depleted T cells, or T cells provided the cDNA or gDNA that made up the material.

In the original workflow: How many nucleated cells were present was estimated from reference gene primer amplification. Sequencing was performed with immunoSEQ multiplex PCR; in TCRdb, only in-frame clones are kept and a portion is missing. V, J and clone size were drawn from that table, and D and trimming were deduced from the DNA. The sample holds 40,000 or so clones; 79% are singletons and the top ten take 23%. V lost 3 bases to trimming and J lost 7 bases; unmatched junction nucleotides: 17. CDR1 is SQVTM and CDR2 is ANQGSEA in the germline V gene. The CDR3 contains 17 residues. The clonotype originates from a man between 65 and 85 years old with acute or convalescent COVID-19. The rearrangement uses TRBV29-1 and TRBJ2-1; 8 bases agree with TRBD2. The sequenced sample was peripheral blood. The CDR3 bases are TGCAGCGTTGACTCGACCGGCGCGGGGGGCTTGCGGAATGAGCAGTTCTTC. Amino acid sequence: CSVDSTGAGGLRNEQFF.